The 5 T cell receptor beta chains in this list originate from one sample, sequenced in a study of blood T cell repertoires in COVID-19. The repertoire was sequenced with immunoSEQ multiplex PCR; TCRdb's copy has only in-frame clones and lacks some. The data contain about 280,000 clones, around 90% of them singletons. Material: PBMCs or T cells enriched from blood (not recorded which). The receptors were sampled from a woman under 30 with acute COVID-19.

The chain links TRBV25-1 to TRBJ2-7; possibly TRBD2 for D (5 bases). The V and J ends lost 11 bases and 7 bases respectively, with 15 bases between them. The CDR3 spans 11 residues. The germline V gene has CDR1 MGHDK and CDR2 SYGVNS. The CDR3 DNA reads as TGTGCCTCCAAAGTGGGAGAGGAGCAGTACTTC. It translates to CASKVGEEQYF.

The chain has TRBV5-1 and TRBJ2-7; 9 bases match TRBD2. Germline-derived CDR1 and CDR2 are SGHRS and YFSETQ. Germline trimming cut 2 bases from V and 0 bases from J; bases unmatched to any gene: 6. The CDR3 covers 16 residues. Here the CDR3 reads CASSFTSGSSSYEQYF. The CDR3 DNA reads as TGCGCCAGCAGCTTTACTAGCGGGTCGAGCTCCTACGAGCAGTACTTC.

Here the CDR3 reads CASTRTSGGYNEQFF. DNA for the CDR3: TGTGCCAGCACCAGGACTAGCGGGGGATACAATGAGCAGTTCTTC. The V call is TRBV27, the J call TRBJ2-1; the match to TRBD2 covers 13 bases. J lost 4 bases, V lost 7 bases, and 4 bases had no gene match. CDR1 is MNHEY, CDR2 SMNVEV, per germline (reference sequence). This CDR3 spans 15 amino acids.

The V gene is TRBV19, the J gene TRBJ2-2; maybe TRBD1 (6 bases). The CDR3 loop spans 14 amino acids. V was trimmed by 4 bases and J by 1 base, leaving 7 bases between them. Germline CDR1 is LNHDA and CDR2 is SQIVND (reference sequence). The CDR3 DNA sequence: TGTGCCAGTAGTAAGGGACAGAACACCGGGGAGCTGTTTTTT. This gives the protein CASSKGQNTGELFF. Complete variable domain (other parts from reference TRBV19 and TRBJ2-2): DGGITQSPKYLFRKEGQNVTLSCEQNLNHDAMYWYRQDPGQGLRLIYYSQIVNDFQKGDIAEGYSVSREKKESFPLTVTSAQKNPTAFYLCASSKGQNTGELFFGEGSRLTVL.

This sequence joins TRBV5-4 and TRBJ2-7; 8 bases agree with TRBD1. V dropped 2 bases and J dropped 4; count of bases not matched to a gene: 8. Germline CDR1 SGHNT, CDR2 YYREEE (reference sequence). The length of the CDR3 is 15 residues. This CDR3 is CASSFPGQAGYEQYF. The CDR3, as DNA: TGTGCCAGCAGCTTCCCGGGACAGGCTGGATACGAGCAGTACTTC.